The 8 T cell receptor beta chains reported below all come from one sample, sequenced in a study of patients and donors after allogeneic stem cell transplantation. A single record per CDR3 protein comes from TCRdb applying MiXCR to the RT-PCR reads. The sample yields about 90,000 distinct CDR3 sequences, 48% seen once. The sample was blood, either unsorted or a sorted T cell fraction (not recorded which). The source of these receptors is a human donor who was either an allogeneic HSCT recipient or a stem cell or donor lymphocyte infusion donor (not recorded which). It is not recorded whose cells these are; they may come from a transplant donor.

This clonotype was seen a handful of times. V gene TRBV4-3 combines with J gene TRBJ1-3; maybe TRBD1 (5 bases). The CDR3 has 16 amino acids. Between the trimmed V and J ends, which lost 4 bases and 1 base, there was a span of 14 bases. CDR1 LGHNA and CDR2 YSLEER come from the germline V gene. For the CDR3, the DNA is TGCGCCAGCAGCCCGGAAACAGGCTCTTCTGGAAACACCATATATTTT. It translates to CASSPETGSSGNTIYF.

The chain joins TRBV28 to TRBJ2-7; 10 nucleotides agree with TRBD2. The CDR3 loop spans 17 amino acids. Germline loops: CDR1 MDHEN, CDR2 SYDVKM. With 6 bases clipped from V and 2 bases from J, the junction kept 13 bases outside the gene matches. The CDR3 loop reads CASRQRGWTSGTYEQYF. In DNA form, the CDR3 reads TGTGCCAGCAGGCAACGGGGATGGACTAGCGGAACCTACGAGCAGTACTTC.

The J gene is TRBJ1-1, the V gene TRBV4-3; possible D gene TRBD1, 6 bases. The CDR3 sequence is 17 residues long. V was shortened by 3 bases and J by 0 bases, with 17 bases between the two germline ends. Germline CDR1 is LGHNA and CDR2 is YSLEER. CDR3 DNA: TGCGCCAGCAGCCAGGGGGGCGAGGGGGTGATGAACACTGAAGCTTTCTTT. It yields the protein CASSQGGEGVMNTEAFF.

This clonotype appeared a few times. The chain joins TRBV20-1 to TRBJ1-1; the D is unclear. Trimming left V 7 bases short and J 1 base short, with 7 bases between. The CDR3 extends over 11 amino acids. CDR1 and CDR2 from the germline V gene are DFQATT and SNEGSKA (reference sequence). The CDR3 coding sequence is TGCAGTGTCCGGTCGAACACTGAAGCTTTCTTT. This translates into CSVRSNTEAFF.

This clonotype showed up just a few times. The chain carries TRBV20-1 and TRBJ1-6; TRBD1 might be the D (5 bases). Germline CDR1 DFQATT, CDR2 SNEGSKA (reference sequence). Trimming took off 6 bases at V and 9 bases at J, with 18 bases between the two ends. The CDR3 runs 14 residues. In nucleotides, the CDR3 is TGCAGTGCCCCCGGGGGATGGGTTGCTTCACCCCTCCACTTT. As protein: CSAPGGWVASPLHF.

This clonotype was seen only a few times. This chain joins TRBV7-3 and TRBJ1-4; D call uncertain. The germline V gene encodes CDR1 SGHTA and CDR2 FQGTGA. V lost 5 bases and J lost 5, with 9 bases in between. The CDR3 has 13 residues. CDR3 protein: CASSEDGNEKLFF. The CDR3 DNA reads TGTGCCAGCAGCGAGGACGGCAATGAAAAACTGTTTTTT.

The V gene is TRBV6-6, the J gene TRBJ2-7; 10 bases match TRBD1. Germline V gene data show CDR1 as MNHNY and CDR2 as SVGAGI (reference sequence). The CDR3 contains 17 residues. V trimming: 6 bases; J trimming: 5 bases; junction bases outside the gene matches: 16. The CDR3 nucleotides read TGTGCCAGCAGAAGGGGACAGGGGTCTGCGGTAGGCGACGAGCAGTACTTC. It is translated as CASRRGQGSAVGDEQYF.

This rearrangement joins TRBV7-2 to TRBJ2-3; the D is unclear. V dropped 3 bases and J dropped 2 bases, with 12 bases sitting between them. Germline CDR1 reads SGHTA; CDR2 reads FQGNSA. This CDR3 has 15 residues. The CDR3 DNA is TGTGCCAGCAGCTTCAACTTGCCCCCCACAGATACGCAGTATTTT. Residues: CASSFNLPPTDTQYF.